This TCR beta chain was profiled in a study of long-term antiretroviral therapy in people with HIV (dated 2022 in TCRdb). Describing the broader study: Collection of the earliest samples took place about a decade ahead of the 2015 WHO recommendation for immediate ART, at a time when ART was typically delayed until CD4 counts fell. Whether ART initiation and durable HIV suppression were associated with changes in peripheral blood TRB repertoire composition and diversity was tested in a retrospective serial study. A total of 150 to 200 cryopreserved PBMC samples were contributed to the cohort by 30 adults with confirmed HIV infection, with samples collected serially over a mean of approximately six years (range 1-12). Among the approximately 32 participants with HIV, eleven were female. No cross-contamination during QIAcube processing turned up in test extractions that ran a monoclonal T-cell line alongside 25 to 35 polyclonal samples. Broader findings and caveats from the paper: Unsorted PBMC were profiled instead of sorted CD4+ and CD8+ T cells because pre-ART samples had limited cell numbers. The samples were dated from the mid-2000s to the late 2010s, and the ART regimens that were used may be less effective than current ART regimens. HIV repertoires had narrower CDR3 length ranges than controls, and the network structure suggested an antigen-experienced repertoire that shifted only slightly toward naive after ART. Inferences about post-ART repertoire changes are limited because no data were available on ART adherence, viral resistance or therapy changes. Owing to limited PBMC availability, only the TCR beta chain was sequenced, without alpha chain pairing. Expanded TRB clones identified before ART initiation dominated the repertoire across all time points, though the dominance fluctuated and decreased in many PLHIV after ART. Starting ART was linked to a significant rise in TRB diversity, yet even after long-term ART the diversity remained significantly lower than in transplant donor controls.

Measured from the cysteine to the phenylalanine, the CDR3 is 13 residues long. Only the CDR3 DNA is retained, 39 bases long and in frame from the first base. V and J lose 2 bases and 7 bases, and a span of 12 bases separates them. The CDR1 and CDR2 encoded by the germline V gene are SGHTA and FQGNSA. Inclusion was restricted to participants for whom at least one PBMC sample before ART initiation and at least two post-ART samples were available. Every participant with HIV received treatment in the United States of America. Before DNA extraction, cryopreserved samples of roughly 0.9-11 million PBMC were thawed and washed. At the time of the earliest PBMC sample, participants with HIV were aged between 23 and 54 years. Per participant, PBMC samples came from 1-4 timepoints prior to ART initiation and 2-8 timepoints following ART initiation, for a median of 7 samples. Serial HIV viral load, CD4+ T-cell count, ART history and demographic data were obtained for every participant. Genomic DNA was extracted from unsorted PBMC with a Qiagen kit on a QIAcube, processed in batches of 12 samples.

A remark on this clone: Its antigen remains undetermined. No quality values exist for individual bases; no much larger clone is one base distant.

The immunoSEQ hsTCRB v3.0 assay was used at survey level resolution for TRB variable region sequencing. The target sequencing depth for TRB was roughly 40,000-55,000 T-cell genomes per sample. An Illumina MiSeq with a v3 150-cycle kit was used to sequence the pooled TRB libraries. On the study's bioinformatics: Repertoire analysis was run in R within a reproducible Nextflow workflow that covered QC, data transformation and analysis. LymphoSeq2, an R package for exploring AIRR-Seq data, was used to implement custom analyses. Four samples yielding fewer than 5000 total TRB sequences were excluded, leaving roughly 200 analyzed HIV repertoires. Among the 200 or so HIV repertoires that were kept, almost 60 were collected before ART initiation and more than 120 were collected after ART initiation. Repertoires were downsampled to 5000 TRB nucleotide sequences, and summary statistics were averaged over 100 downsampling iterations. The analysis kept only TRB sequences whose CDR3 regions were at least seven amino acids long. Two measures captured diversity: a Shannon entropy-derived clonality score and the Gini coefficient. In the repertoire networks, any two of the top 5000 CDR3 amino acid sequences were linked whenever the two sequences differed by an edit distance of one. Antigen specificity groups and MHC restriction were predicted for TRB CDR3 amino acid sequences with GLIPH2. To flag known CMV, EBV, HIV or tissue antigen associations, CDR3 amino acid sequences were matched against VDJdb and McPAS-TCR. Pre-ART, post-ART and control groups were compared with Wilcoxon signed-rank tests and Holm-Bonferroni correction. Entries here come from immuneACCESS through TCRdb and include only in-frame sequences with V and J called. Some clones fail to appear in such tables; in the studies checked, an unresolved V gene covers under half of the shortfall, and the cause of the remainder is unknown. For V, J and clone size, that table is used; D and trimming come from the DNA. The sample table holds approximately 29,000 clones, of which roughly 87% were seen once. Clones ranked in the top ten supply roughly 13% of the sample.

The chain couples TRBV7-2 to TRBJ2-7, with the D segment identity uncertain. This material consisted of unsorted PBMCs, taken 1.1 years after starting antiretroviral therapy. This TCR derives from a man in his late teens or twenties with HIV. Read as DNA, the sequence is TGTGCCAGCAGCTTATCCCCTTTAGGAGAGCAGTACTTC. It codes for CASSLSPLGEQYF.